This TCR beta chain derives from a study of T cell responses to AZD1222 COVID-19 vaccine. Study-wide points: Most donors were white British, females outnumbered males, and clonal diversity was possibly underestimated. There were repertoire samples only from the period after the peak T cell response. With two AZD1222 doses given, Spike-specific TCR breadth and depth both rose.

Investigators merged groups given second doses at roughly 4 or roughly 12 weeks. Using immunoSEQ multiplex PCR, the repertoire was profiled, and TCRdb retains in-frame clones only, with some absent. The sample yields 75,000 or so clones, more than 85% seen once. This clone was picked up one time. Its antigen remains unknown. The CDR3 has 16 amino acids. CDR1 is KGHDR, CDR2 SFDVKD, per germline. Between the trimmed V and J ends, which lost 3 bases and 6 bases, there was a span of 16 bases. The chain links TRBV24-1 to TRBJ2-2; D remains unclear. The sequences come from peripheral blood, collected 28 days after the second AZD1222 dose. This receptor was taken from an adult who received the AZD1222 COVID-19 vaccine. The CDR3 sequence is CATSDPTGRLAGELFF. CDR3 sequence (DNA): TGTGCCACCAGTGATCCTACGGGTAGATTGGCCGGGGAGCTGTTTTTT.